The T cell receptor (beta chain) described here comes from a study of cytomegalovirus exposure and HLA in healthy donors. Germline loops: CDR1 SNHLY, CDR2 FYNNEI. Between the trimmed V and J ends, which lost 3 bases and 10 bases, there was a span of 16 bases. The CDR3 loop spans 13 amino acids. The study, taken as a whole, reports: Overall, about 160 TCR beta chains were annotated as cytomegalovirus-associated. Serostatus for CMV was the only available immune exposure information. A previous analysis found most TCR beta V segments productive roughly 87% or roughly 30% of the time. Highly shared sequence variants in one cluster were likely a sequencing artifact.

In regard to this clone: As yet, its antigen is unknown.

PCR used 60 Vbeta primers and 13 Jbeta primers. The assay was immunoSEQ multiplex PCR, and TCRdb's table has in-frame clones only and misses some. The table includes about 120,000 clones, about 90% detected once. The J gene is TRBJ2-7, the V gene TRBV2; perhaps TRBD2 as D (6 bases). This sequence originates from a man between 35 and 55 years old in good health and CMV-seronegative. The sequenced material came from PBMCs. The CDR3 protein is CASSDERREPQYF. The CDR3 DNA reads as TGTGCCAGCAGTGACGAGCGGCGGGAACCCCAGTACTTC.